This T cell receptor (beta chain) is from a study of shared clonotypes between healthy human individuals. The CDR3 is 17 residues long. Germline V gene lookup returns CDR1 SGHRS and CDR2 YFSETQ. The V gene end was trimmed by 0 bases and the J gene end by 6 bases; junction bases not matched to a gene: 5. The authors distributed each subset's genomic DNA evenly over several immunoSEQ plates. Clones were read by immunoSEQ multiplex PCR, and TCRdb kept only the in-frame ones, dropping some. The sample consists of about 2.3 million clones, roughly 90% of them appearing once. This clonotype was obtained from a man in his late teens or twenties in good health. Some clones in this sample may be carry-over from other donors' samples. The rearrangement uses TRBV5-1 and TRBJ2-1, with 14 bases lining up with TRBD2. Material for sequencing was naive CD4+ T cells from PBMCs. Stated subset: CD45RA+ positively selected. The CDR3 spells CASSLVSGLAGVNEQFF. The CDR3 bases are TGCGCCAGCAGCTTGGTCTCGGGACTAGCGGGAGTCAATGAGCAGTTCTTC.